A single sample is the source of the 5 T cell receptor beta chains below, sequenced in a study of shared clonotypes between healthy human individuals. The data were produced by immunoSEQ multiplex PCR, yet TCRdb's version contains in-frame clones alone and is incomplete. The sample yields about 1.9 million clones, around 93% seen once. CD45RO-negative CD8 cells positively selected for CCR7 made up the naive population, which excluded terminally differentiated effector memory CD45RA+ cells. The specimen was naive CD8+ T cells from PBMCs. All receptors come from a man aged 18 to 29 in good health. Some clones in this sample may be carry-over from other donors' samples.

This chain uses TRBV14 with TRBJ1-1, with no clear D. Germline V gene data show CDR1 as SGHDN and CDR2 as FVKESK. The CDR3 covers 15 residues. V was clipped by 1 base and J by 3 bases, with 12 bases between them. The CDR3 nucleotides are TGTGCCAGCAGCCAAGGGGCCCTCCGGGACACTGAAGCTTTCTTT. This encodes CASSQGALRDTEAFF.

J is TRBJ2-7 and V is TRBV2, with D unresolved. The CDR3 contains 12 residues. Trimming stripped 10 bases from V and 0 bases from J, with 10 bases between. CDR1 and CDR2 from the germline V gene are SNHLY and FYNNEI. The CDR3 region has the DNA TGTGCCATCGGACGCAGCTCCTACGAGCAGTACTTC. Translation gives CAIGRSSYEQYF.

Points on this clone: Other DNA sequences in this specimen translate into the identical CDR3. CDR3 DNA sequence: TGTGCCAGCAGCGAGACTAGCGGGAGGCGAGAGACCCAGTACTTC. It translates to CASSETSGRRETQYF. The V and J genes are TRBV9 and TRBJ2-5; 13 bases line up with TRBD2. The J segment lost 4 bases and the V segment lost 3 bases, leaving 3 bases of the junction unmatched. The V gene's germline CDR1 is SGDLS and CDR2 YYNGEE. The length of the CDR3 is 15 residues.

The chain couples TRBV28 to TRBJ2-5, with a tentative D call TRBD2 (5 bases). Trimming cost V 6 bases and J 4 bases, with 18 bases left between them. Germline lookup yields CDR1 MDHEN and CDR2 SYDVKM. The CDR3 has 15 amino acids. The CDR3 nucleotides are TGTGCCAGCAGCGCGGACGGAGGATGGGGAGAGACCCAGTACTTC. Its protein product is CASSADGGWGETQYF.

The chain uses TRBV28 and TRBJ2-1; D ambiguous. CDR1 and CDR2 from the germline V gene are MDHEN and SYDVKM. The CDR3 covers 15 residues. V dropped 8 bases and J dropped 2 bases, with 16 bases sitting between them. The chain's CDR3 is CASRESRPAYNEQFF. As DNA, the CDR3 is TGTGCCAGCCGAGAGAGTCGGCCCGCCTACAATGAGCAGTTCTTC.